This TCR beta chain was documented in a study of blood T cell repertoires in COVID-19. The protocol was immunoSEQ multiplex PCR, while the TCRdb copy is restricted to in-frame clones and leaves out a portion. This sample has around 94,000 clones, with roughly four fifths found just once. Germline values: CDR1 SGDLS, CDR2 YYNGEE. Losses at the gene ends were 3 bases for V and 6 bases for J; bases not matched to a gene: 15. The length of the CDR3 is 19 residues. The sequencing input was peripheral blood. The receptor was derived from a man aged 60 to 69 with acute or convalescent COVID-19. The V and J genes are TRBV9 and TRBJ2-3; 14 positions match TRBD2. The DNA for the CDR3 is TGTGCCAGCAGCGCCCTCCCCCGACTAGCGGGGGGGCATCCTGATACGCAGTATTTT. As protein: CASSALPRLAGGHPDTQYF.